The following is a T cell receptor (beta chain) sequence with its context. Profiling relied on immunoSEQ multiplex PCR, and the TCRdb table lists in-frame clones only, not all of them. The repertoire has around 79,000 clones, approximately 93% of them found once; the top ten carry around 1.3%. The data were obtained in a study of control samples from healthy donors and cancer patients. This TCR came from a woman aged 40 to 50 with lung cancer. The sample comprised PBMCs.

The CDR3 DNA reads TGTGCCATCAGTCCGGCCGGATACGGGGGGGAGCAGTACTTC. It translates to CAISPAGYGGEQYF. This chain joins TRBV10-3 and TRBJ2-7; 7 bases fit TRBD2. With 5 bases clipped from V and 7 bases from J, the junction kept 11 bases outside the gene matches. There are 14 residues in the CDR3. Germline V gene lookup returns CDR1 ENHRY and CDR2 SYGVKD.